This TCR beta chain was sequenced in a study of blood T cells in healthy people across ages. Through a sample-barcoded 5' primer and a J-beta primer mix, a second PCR was run for roughly 6 to 11 cycles. MiXCR, applied by TCRdb to the 5' RACE reads, yields one record per CDR3 protein. The table records 800,000 to 1,300,000 distinct CDR3 sequences, about 25% of them present only once. The study drew donors from healthy Caucasian individuals in Russia aged roughly 6 to 90. Per the germline V gene, CDR1 is LNHNV and CDR2 is YYDKDF (reference sequence). Trimming removed 0 bases at V and 7 bases at J, with 10 bases between. The CDR3 consists of 13 residues. These data also formed part of another study, on T cells of mothers and their children. That source notes: Researchers put all of the extracted RNA into cDNA synthesis, using roughly 1.5 ug per 15 ul.

The genes are TRBV15 and TRBJ2-7, with D perhaps matching TRBD2 (5 bases). This TCR derives from a girl aged 2-15 years in good health. Sequencing used blood. In DNA form, the CDR3 reads TGTGCCACCAGCAGAGATCTCCCGGGGGAGCAGTACTTC. This gives the protein CATSRDLPGEQYF.